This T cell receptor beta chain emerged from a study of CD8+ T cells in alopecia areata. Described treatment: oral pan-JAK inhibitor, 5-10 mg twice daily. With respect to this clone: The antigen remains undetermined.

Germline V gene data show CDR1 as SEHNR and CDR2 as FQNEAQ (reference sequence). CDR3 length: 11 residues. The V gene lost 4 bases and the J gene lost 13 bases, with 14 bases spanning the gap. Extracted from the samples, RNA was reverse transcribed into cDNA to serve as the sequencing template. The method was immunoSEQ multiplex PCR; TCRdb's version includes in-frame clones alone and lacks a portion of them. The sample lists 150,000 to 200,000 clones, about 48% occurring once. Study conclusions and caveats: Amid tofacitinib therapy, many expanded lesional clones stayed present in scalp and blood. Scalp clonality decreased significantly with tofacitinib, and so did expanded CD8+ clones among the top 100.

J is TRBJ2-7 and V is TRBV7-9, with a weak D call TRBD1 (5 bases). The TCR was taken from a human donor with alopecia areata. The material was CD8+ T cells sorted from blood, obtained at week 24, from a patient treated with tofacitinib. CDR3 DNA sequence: TGTGCCAGCAGCTCCGGTTATGACAGCTACTTC. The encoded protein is CASSSGYDSYF.